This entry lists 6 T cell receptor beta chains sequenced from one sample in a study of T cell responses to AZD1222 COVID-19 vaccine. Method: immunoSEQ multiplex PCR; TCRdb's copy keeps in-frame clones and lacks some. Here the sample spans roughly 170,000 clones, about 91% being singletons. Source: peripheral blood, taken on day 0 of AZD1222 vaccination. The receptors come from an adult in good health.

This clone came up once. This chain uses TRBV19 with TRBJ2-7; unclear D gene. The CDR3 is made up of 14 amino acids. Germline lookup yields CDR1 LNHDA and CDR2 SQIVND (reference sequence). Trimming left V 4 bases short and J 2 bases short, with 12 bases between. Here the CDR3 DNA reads TGTGCCAGTAGTACCAAGCCTTCCCCCTACGAGCAGTACTTC. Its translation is CASSTKPSPYEQYF. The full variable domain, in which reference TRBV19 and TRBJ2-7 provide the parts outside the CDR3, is DGGITQSPKYLFRKEGQNVTLSCEQNLNHDAMYWYRQDPGQGLRLIYYSQIVNDFQKGDIAEGYSVSREKKESFPLTVTSAQKNPTAFYLCASSTKPSPYEQYFGPGTRLTVT.

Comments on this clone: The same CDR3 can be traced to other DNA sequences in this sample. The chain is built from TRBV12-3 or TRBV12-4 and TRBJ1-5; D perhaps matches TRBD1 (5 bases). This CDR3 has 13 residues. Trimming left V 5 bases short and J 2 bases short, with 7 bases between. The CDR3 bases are TGTGCCAGCAGTCTACAGGGCAATCAGCCCCAGCATTTT. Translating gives CASSLQGNQPQHF.

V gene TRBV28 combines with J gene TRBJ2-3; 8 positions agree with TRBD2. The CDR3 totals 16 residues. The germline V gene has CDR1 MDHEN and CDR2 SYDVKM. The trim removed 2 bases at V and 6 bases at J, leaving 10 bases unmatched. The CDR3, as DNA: TGTGCCAGCAGTTTACTAGTTGCGGGGGGACTCGATACGCAGTATTTT. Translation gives CASSLLVAGGLDTQYF.

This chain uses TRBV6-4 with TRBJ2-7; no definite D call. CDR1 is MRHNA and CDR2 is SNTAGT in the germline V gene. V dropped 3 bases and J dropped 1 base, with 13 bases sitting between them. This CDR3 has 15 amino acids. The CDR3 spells CASSEAGYGSYEQYF. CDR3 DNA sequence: TGTGCCAGCAGTGAGGCCGGCTACGGATCCTACGAGCAGTACTTC.

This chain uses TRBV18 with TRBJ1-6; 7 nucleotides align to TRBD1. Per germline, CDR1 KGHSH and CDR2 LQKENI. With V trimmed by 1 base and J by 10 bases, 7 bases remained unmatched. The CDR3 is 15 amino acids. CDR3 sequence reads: CASSPQGATLSPLHF. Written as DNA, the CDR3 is TGTGCCAGCTCACCACAGGGGGCCACCTTATCACCCCTCCACTTT.

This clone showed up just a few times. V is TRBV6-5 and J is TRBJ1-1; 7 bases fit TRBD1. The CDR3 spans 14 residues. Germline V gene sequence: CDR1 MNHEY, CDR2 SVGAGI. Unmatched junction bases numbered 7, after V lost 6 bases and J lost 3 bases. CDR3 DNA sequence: TGTGCCAGCAGATGGACAGGCAAGGACACTGAAGCTTTCTTT. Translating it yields CASRWTGKDTEAFF.